This entry features one T cell receptor beta chain sequence. V lost 10 bases and J 5 bases, leaving 11 bases between the germline ends. The germline CDR1 and CDR2 sequences are WNHNN and SYGVQD (reference sequence). The CDR3 is 11 residues long. Libraries were prepared by immunoSEQ multiplex PCR; TCRdb keeps only in-frame clonotypes and omits some of them. The sample includes under 450,000 clones, 90% to 95% of them seen just once. The age range of participants was about 18 to 95 years, with residence in about two dozen US areas. Clinical history as reported by participants underpinned cohort assignment. A case of COVID-19 had been met by exposed participants within 2 weeks before study entry. These data come from a study of blood T cell repertoires in COVID-19.

The V gene is TRBV10-1, the J gene TRBJ2-5; maybe TRBD1 (6 bases). The specimen sequenced was PBMCs or T cells enriched from blood (not recorded which). This sequence was found in a woman in her thirties or forties who had been exposed to COVID-19. CDR3 amino acids: CATGTMETQYF. In nucleotides, the CDR3 is TGCGCCACCGGGACAATGGAGACCCAGTACTTC.